This is a list of T cell receptor beta chains from one sample in a study of blood T cell repertoires in COVID-19. The method was immunoSEQ multiplex PCR; TCRdb's version includes in-frame clones alone and lacks a portion of them. The profile covers some 160,000 clones, with over 80% appearing a single time and roughly 8.1% taken by the ten largest. The sequencing input was peripheral blood. The receptors originated from a woman of 80 years or more with COVID-19, enrolled during active disease. Both conserved end residues are part of each CDR3. A D gene is named only where the DNA matches it firmly. Clone size is not always given. Where it is, it says once, few, many or a class for expanded clones.

>TRBJ1-2|NA|TRBV6-1|TRBD1
CASSEQGDNYGYTF
TGTGCCAGCAGTGAACAGGGGGACAACTATGGCTACACCTTC
>TRBJ2-5|NA|TRBV19|NA
CASSTPQRETQYF
TGTGCCAGTAGTACCCCCCAGCGGGAGACCCAGTACTTC
>TRBJ2-2|NA|TRBV5-1|NA
CASSPPDSLGGELFF
TGCGCCAGCAGCCCCCCGGACTCCCTTGGCGGGGAGCTGTTTTTT
>TRBJ2-7|NA|TRBV7-8|NA
CASSSTRGAYEQYF
TGTGCCAGCAGCTCCACCCGGGGTGCCTACGAGCAGTACTTC
>TRBJ1-4|NA|TRBV7-8|TRBD1
CASSKQGANEKLFF
TGTGCCAGCAGCAAACAGGGGGCTAATGAAAAACTGTTTTTT
>TRBJ1-2|NA|TRBV27|TRBD1
CASSLTGPGKMDYGYTF
TGTGCCAGCAGCCTGACAGGGCCGGGGAAGATGGACTATGGCTACACCTTC
>TRBJ1-2|once|TRBV19|TRBD1
CASKMDRVAMNGYTF
TGTGCCAGTAAAATGGACAGGGTGGCAATGAATGGCTACACCTTC
>TRBJ1-4|NA|TRBV6-5|TRBD1
CASSLQGKLFF
TGTGCCAGCAGTTTACAGGGGAAACTGTTTTTT
>TRBJ1-5|NA|TRBV7-7|NA
CASSPPWGTTRDQPQHF
TGTGCTAGCAGCCCGCCGTGGGGGACTACTAGGGATCAGCCCCAGCATTTT
>TRBJ2-5|NA|TRBV5-8|TRBD2
CASSPRGRDQETQYF
TGTGCCAGCAGCCCCCGTGGGAGGGACCAAGAGACCCAGTACTTC
>TRBJ1-4|NA|TRBV10-3|NA
CATLEENNEKLFF
TGTGCCACCCTCGAGGAAAATAATGAAAAACTGTTTTTT
>TRBJ2-3|NA|TRBV29-1|TRBD2
CSVAGTSGTDTQYF
TGCAGCGTCGCCGGGACTAGCGGCACAGATACGCAGTATTTT
>TRBJ1-5|NA|TRBV4-1|NA
CASSQEGWGTNQPQHF
TGCGCCAGCAGCCAGGAAGGTTGGGGGACAAATCAGCCCCAGCATTTT
>TRBJ1-3|NA|TRBV29-1|NA
CSVERDTSGNTIYF
TGCAGCGTTGAACGGGATACCTCTGGAAACACCATATATTTT
>TRBJ1-5|NA|TRBV16|NA
CASSQSPGGSNQPQHF
TGTGCCAGCAGCCAATCCCCGGGGGGTAGCAATCAGCCCCAGCATTTT
>TRBJ1-3|NA|TRBV25-1|NA
CASSTSRGSGNTIYF
TGTGCCAGCAGCACTTCTAGGGGCTCTGGAAACACCATATATTTT
>TRBJ1-3|NA|TRBV9|NA
CASSGTLGTGNTIYF
TGTGCCAGCAGCGGGACACTCGGCACTGGAAACACCATATATTTT
>TRBJ2-5|NA|TRBV2|TRBD2
CASSGLAGGGETQYF
TGTGCCAGCAGCGGACTAGCGGGGGGTGGAGAGACCCAGTACTTC
>TRBJ2-3|NA|TRBV5-1|NA
CASSLGAQGGGTDTQYF
TGCGCCAGCAGCTTGGGAGCGCAGGGAGGTGGGACAGATACGCAGTATTTT
>TRBJ1-3|NA|TRBV7-6|NA
CASSPQGNSGNTIYF
TGTGCCAGCAGCCCACAGGGCAACTCTGGAAACACCATATATTTT
>TRBJ2-7|NA|TRBV10-1|NA
CASSEKPYGEQYF
TGCGCCAGCAGTGAGAAACCGTACGGCGAGCAGTACTTC
>TRBJ2-3|NA|TRBV5-1|NA
CASSLDRSTDTQYF
TGCGCCAGCAGCTTGGACAGAAGCACAGATACGCAGTATTTT
>TRBJ1-2|NA|TRBV6-8|NA
CASSVEFNYGYTF
TGTGCCAGCAGTGTGGAGTTTAACTATGGCTACACCTTC
>TRBJ1-1|NA|TRBV2|TRBD1
CASRRDRGTEAFF
TGTGCCAGCAGGAGGGACAGGGGAACTGAAGCTTTCTTT
>TRBJ2-1|NA|TRBV2|TRBD2
CASSGGSGGPSSYNEQFF
TGTGCCAGCAGTGGAGGGAGCGGGGGGCCAAGCTCCTACAATGAGCAGTTCTTC
>TRBJ1-1|NA|TRBV12-3/TRBV12-4|NA
CASTLTANTEAFF
TGTGCCAGCACCCTCACAGCGAACACTGAAGCTTTCTTT
>TRBJ1-4|NA|TRBV14|NA
CASSQGRDTTNEKLFF
TGTGCCAGCAGCCAAGGCAGGGATACGACTAATGAAAAACTGTTTTTT
>TRBJ1-2|NA|TRBV4-2|TRBD1
CASTRWMSEQGGKRGYTF
TGTGCCAGCACCCGATGGATGTCGGAACAGGGGGGGAAAAGGGGCTACACCTTC
>TRBJ1-2|NA|TRBV6-1|TRBD1
CASSEIHRGPGYTF
TGTGCCAGCAGTGAAATCCACAGGGGACCGGGCTACACCTTC
>TRBJ2-1|NA|TRBV2|NA
CAGGILRNEQFF
TGTGCCGGAGGCATTCTGCGCAATGAGCAGTTCTTC
>TRBJ1-6|many|TRBV12-3/TRBV12-4|NA
CASSFRNNSPLHF
TGTGCCAGCAGTTTCAGGAATAATTCACCCCTCCACTTT
>TRBJ1-1|NA|TRBV4-1|NA
CASSQGILRGGAEAFF
TGCGCCAGCAGCCAAGGGATCCTCAGGGGAGGGGCTGAAGCTTTCTTT
>TRBJ1-6|once|TRBV2|TRBD1
CANRTGQNGNSPLHF
TGTGCCAACAGGACAGGCCAAAACGGGAATTCACCCCTCCACTTT
>TRBJ1-2|NA|TRBV27|TRBD1
CASSLTGRISYGYTF
TGTGCCAGCAGCCTGACAGGGAGGATTAGCTATGGCTACACCTTC
>TRBJ1-1|NA|TRBV3-1/TRBV3-2|TRBD1
CASSLGQGVTEAFF
TGTGCCAGCAGCCTGGGACAGGGTGTCACTGAAGCTTTCTTT
>TRBJ2-1|NA|TRBV19|NA
CASRLSSYNEQFF
TGTGCCAGTAGGCTTAGCTCCTACAATGAGCAGTTCTTC
>TRBJ2-7|NA|TRBV27|NA
CASSLSGGRGLSYEQYF
TGTGCCAGCAGTTTATCAGGTGGGCGGGGGCTTTCCTACGAGCAGTACTTC
>TRBJ1-2|NA|TRBV11-2|TRBD1
CASSSPDRAYGYTF
TGTGCCAGCAGCTCCCCGGACAGGGCATATGGCTACACCTTC
>TRBJ1-2|once|TRBV5-1|NA
CASSGQPSNYGYTF
TGCGCCAGCTCAGGACAGCCGTCTAACTATGGCTACACCTTC
>TRBJ2-6|NA|TRBV28|NA
CASSPMSSSGANVLTF
TGTGCCAGCAGCCCTATGTCATCCTCTGGGGCCAACGTCCTGACTTTC
>TRBJ1-3|NA|TRBV11-2|NA
CASSSLRGGTLSGNTIYF
TGTGCCAGCAGCTCACTCCGGGGAGGGACCCTCTCTGGAAACACCATATATTTT
>TRBJ1-5|NA|TRBV7-2|NA
CASSLFVTGRPQHF
TGTGCCAGCAGCTTATTTGTGACAGGTCGACCCCAGCATTTT
>TRBJ2-7|NA|TRBV9|NA
CASSISVSSSYEQYF
TGTGCCAGCAGCATTAGCGTTTCAAGCTCCTACGAGCAGTACTTC
>TRBJ2-7|NA|TRBV10-3|NA
CATQPGGKGYEQYF
TGTGCCACCCAGCCTGGCGGGAAGGGCTACGAGCAGTACTTC
>TRBJ1-3|NA|TRBV5-1|NA
CASRNSPGPGNTIYF
TGCGCCAGCAGGAACAGCCCAGGGCCTGGAAACACCATATATTTT
>TRBJ1-2|NA|TRBV6-5|TRBD1
CASSYRTGNNGYTF
TGTGCCAGCAGTTACCGGACAGGGAACAATGGCTACACCTTC
>TRBJ1-4|NA|TRBV11-2|TRBD1
CASSAGQAINEKLFF
TGTGCCAGCAGCGCCGGACAGGCCATTAATGAAAAACTGTTTTTT
>TRBJ2-1|NA|TRBV5-4|NA
CASSSPGHNEQFF
TGTGCCAGCAGCTCCCCAGGGCACAATGAGCAGTTCTTC
>TRBJ1-1|NA|TRBV7-3|NA
CASSPQGNTEAFF
TGTGCCAGCAGCCCACAGGGGAACACTGAAGCTTTCTTT
>TRBJ2-5|NA|TRBV11-1|NA
CASSLAQKETQYF
TGTGCCAGCAGCTTAGCACAGAAAGAGACCCAGTACTTC